Listed below are T cell receptor beta chains from one sample, sequenced in a study of blood T cell repertoires in COVID-19. Here immunoSEQ multiplex PCR was the method, and the copy in TCRdb shows in-frame clones only, minus some. The profile shows 300,000 to 400,000 clones, 75% to 90% of them singletons. Material: PBMCs or T cells enriched from blood (not recorded which). These receptors came from a man aged 18 to 35 who had recovered from COVID-19. Both conserved end residues are part of each CDR3. The D gene is left open where the match is weak. Size is omitted from some rows. Given values are once, few, many or a class for expanded clones.

size: .; V: TRBV5-1; J: TRBJ2-1; length: 15; D: TRBD1; DNA: TGCGCCAGCAGCCCCGGACAGGGAGGATACAATGAGCAGTTCTTC; CDR3: CASSPGQGGYNEQFF
size: .; V: TRBV18; J: TRBJ1-5; length: 14; D: .; DNA: TGTGCCAGCTCACCACCCGGAGGCAATCAGCCCCAGCATTTT; CDR3: CASSPPGGNQPQHF
size: once; V: TRBV5-1; J: TRBJ2-1; length: 15; D: TRBD2; DNA: TGCGCCAGCAGCTACTCATCGACTAGCGGGAATGAGCAGTTCTTC; CDR3: CASSYSSTSGNEQFF
size: .; V: TRBV6-5; J: TRBJ2-1; length: 12; D: .; DNA: TGTGCCAGCAGTTACCCCCATTCCCCGCAGTTCTTC; CDR3: CASSYPHSPQFF
size: once; V: TRBV14; J: TRBJ1-6; length: 16; D: .; DNA: TGTGCCAGCAGCCGGACCCGGGACTACTATAATTCACCCCTCCACTTT; CDR3: CASSRTRDYYNSPLHF
size: .; V: TRBV29-1; J: TRBJ1-1; length: 12; D: .; DNA: TGCAGCGTTGGACAGAAAAGCCGTGAAGCTTTCTTT; CDR3: CSVGQKSREAFF
size: .; V: TRBV7-2; J: TRBJ1-1; length: 15; D: .; DNA: TGTGCCAGCAGCTTCTCGGGACACCGGAACACTGAAGCTTTCTTT; CDR3: CASSFSGHRNTEAFF
size: .; V: TRBV7-8; J: TRBJ2-3; length: 15; D: TRBD1; DNA: TGTGCCAGCAGGAAAGACAGGGGCATCACAGATACGCAGTATTTT; CDR3: CASRKDRGITDTQYF
size: .; V: TRBV10-3; J: TRBJ1-4; length: 14; D: TRBD1; DNA: TGTGCCATCAGCTCCGGACAGGGGGCTGAAAAACTGTTTTTT; CDR3: CAISSGQGAEKLFF
size: .; V: TRBV7-9; J: TRBJ1-5; length: 16; D: TRBD1; DNA: TGTGCCAGCAGCATGACAGGGGGGATCGGCAATCAGCCCCAGCATTTT; CDR3: CASSMTGGIGNQPQHF
size: .; V: TRBV14; J: TRBJ1-6; length: 15; D: TRBD1; DNA: TGTGCCAGCAGCCAGGGGGGACAGTTTAATTCACCCCTCCACTTT; CDR3: CASSQGGQFNSPLHF
size: .; V: TRBV24-1; J: TRBJ1-1; length: 13; D: .; DNA: TGTGCCACCAGTAAAGGCCCGGGTACTGAAGCTTTCTTT; CDR3: CATSKGPGTEAFF
size: .; V: TRBV2; J: TRBJ2-5; length: 13; D: .; DNA: TGTGCCAGCAGCCGACAGGGAGGAGAGACCCAGTACTTC; CDR3: CASSRQGGETQYF
size: once; V: TRBV7-2; J: TRBJ2-5; length: 13; D: .; DNA: TGTGCCAGCAGCTTTTACAGCCAAGAGACCCAGTACTTC; CDR3: CASSFYSQETQYF
size: .; V: TRBV20-1; J: TRBJ2-1; length: 11; D: .; DNA: TGCAGTGCTAGACAGGTCGATGAGCAGTTCTTC; CDR3: CSARQVDEQFF
size: .; V: TRBV7-2; J: TRBJ2-2; length: 19; D: TRBD2; DNA: TGTGCCAGCAGCGCGACAGGGAGGGGACTAGCGGGAACAACCGGGGAGCTGTTTTTT; CDR3: CASSATGRGLAGTTGELFF
size: once; V: TRBV7-4; J: TRBJ2-7; length: 15; D: TRBD1; DNA: TGTGCCAGCAGCTTATCGGGACAGAGCTCCTACGAGCAGTACTTC; CDR3: CASSLSGQSSYEQYF
size: .; V: TRBV9; J: TRBJ2-2; length: 15; D: TRBD1; DNA: TGTGCCAGCAGCGGAAACAGGGGGCTGGTCGGGGAGCTGTTTTTT; CDR3: CASSGNRGLVGELFF
size: .; V: TRBV19; J: TRBJ1-1; length: 15; D: TRBD1; DNA: TGTGCCAGTAGTATCGCGCAGGGGGTCCTCCACGGGGCTTTCTTT; CDR3: CASSIAQGVLHGAFF
size: .; V: TRBV19; J: TRBJ2-7; length: 13; D: .; DNA: TGTGCCAGTATTGGCGGCGGATCCTACGAGCAGTACTTC; CDR3: CASIGGGSYEQYF
size: .; V: TRBV12-3/TRBV12-4; J: TRBJ2-1; length: 13; D: TRBD1; DNA: TGTGCCAGCAGCCGTGACAGGGTGAATGAGCAGTTCTTC; CDR3: CASSRDRVNEQFF
size: .; V: TRBV28; J: TRBJ2-6; length: 16; D: .; DNA: TGTGCCAGCAGCCCACAGGAAACCTCTGGGGCCAACGTCCTGACTTTC; CDR3: CASSPQETSGANVLTF
size: once; V: TRBV6-1; J: TRBJ2-2; length: 17; D: TRBD2; DNA: TGTGCCAGCAGTGAAGAGGCCCCGGGACTAGCCGCCGGGGAGCTGTTTTTT; CDR3: CASSEEAPGLAAGELFF
size: .; V: TRBV10-3; J: TRBJ2-2; length: 13; D: TRBD2; DNA: TGTGCCATCCTCAGCGGGGGCACCGGGGAGCTGTTTTTT; CDR3: CAILSGGTGELFF
size: .; V: TRBV7-7; J: TRBJ2-7; length: 14; D: .; DNA: TGTGCCAGCAGCCCCCGTCCCGGGACCTACGAGCAGTACTTC; CDR3: CASSPRPGTYEQYF
size: .; V: TRBV2; J: TRBJ1-2; length: 15; D: TRBD1; DNA: TGTGCCAGCAGCGCCGGGACAGGGGGCTCCCATGGCTACACCTTC; CDR3: CASSAGTGGSHGYTF
size: .; V: TRBV18; J: TRBJ1-2; length: 15; D: .; DNA: TGTGCCAGCTCACCAACCACGGGGATGGACTATGGCTACACCTTC; CDR3: CASSPTTGMDYGYTF
size: .; V: TRBV27; J: TRBJ1-6; length: 16; D: .; DNA: TGTGCCAGCTCCCAGGGTGGGGGGTTCTATAATTCACCCCTCCACTTT; CDR3: CASSQGGGFYNSPLHF
size: .; V: TRBV10-3; J: TRBJ2-1; length: 15; D: TRBD2; DNA: TGTGCCATCAGTGAGCGGGGGGGCATGGTCCATGAGCAGTTCTTC; CDR3: CAISERGGMVHEQFF
size: .; V: TRBV9; J: TRBJ1-6; length: 17; D: .; DNA: TGTGCCAGCAGCCCCCGGGGGGGGGCGGATTATAATTCACCCCTCCACTTT; CDR3: CASSPRGGADYNSPLHF
size: medium-sized; V: TRBV7-4; J: TRBJ1-2; length: 11; D: .; DNA: TGTGCCAGCAGCTCCTCGGATGGCTACACCTTC; CDR3: CASSSSDGYTF
size: .; V: TRBV19; J: TRBJ1-2; length: 16; D: TRBD1; DNA: TGTGCCAGTAGTATGTCGGGACAGGGGTCTAACTATGGCTACACCTTC; CDR3: CASSMSGQGSNYGYTF
size: .; V: TRBV7-9; J: TRBJ1-2; length: 14; D: .; DNA: TGTGCCAGCAGCTCTTGGGACAAGGGGAGTGGCTACACCTTC; CDR3: CASSSWDKGSGYTF
size: .; V: TRBV6-2/TRBV6-3; J: TRBJ1-2; length: 12; D: .; DNA: TGTGCCAGCAGTTACACAGGGACCGGCTACACCTTC; CDR3: CASSYTGTGYTF
size: .; V: TRBV7-2; J: TRBJ2-1; length: 13; D: .; DNA: TGTGCCAGCAGCTTAGCGGCTAGTAGTGAGCAGTTCTTC; CDR3: CASSLAASSEQFF
size: once; V: TRBV12-3/TRBV12-4; J: TRBJ2-1; length: 12; D: .; DNA: TGTGCCAGCAGCCCCACAAGCAATGAGCAGTTCTTC; CDR3: CASSPTSNEQFF
size: .; V: TRBV20-1; J: TRBJ1-3; length: 11; D: TRBD1; DNA: TGCAGTGTCCAGGGGGTGGACACCATATATTTT; CDR3: CSVQGVDTIYF
size: .; V: TRBV7-3; J: TRBJ2-2; length: 12; D: TRBD2; DNA: TGTGCCAGCAGCTCGACGGGGGGTGTGATGTTTTTT; CDR3: CASSSTGGVMFF
size: .; V: TRBV6-5; J: TRBJ2-1; length: 16; D: TRBD2; DNA: TGTGCCAGCAGTTACTCGCCCCTAGCGGGGCACAATGAGCAGTTCTTC; CDR3: CASSYSPLAGHNEQFF
size: .; V: TRBV5-1; J: TRBJ2-1; length: 15; D: TRBD2; DNA: TGCGCCAGCAGCGGAAGGACTAGCGGGATCGGTGAGCAGTTCTTC; CDR3: CASSGRTSGIGEQFF
size: .; V: TRBV5-1; J: TRBJ1-5; length: 13; D: .; DNA: TGCGCCAGCAGCTTGGACAGGACGCAGCCCCAGCATTTT; CDR3: CASSLDRTQPQHF